The next 4 T cell receptor beta chains were all read from a single sample in a study of T-cell memory formation after mild COVID-19. TCRdb ran MiXCR on the 5' RACE reads and lists one entry per CDR3 protein. Of 500,000 to 650,000 distinct CDR3 sequences listed, less than 25% are singletons. Input material: PBMCs or a T cell subset sorted from them (not recorded which). The receptors shown here come from an adult woman who had mild COVID-19 (a few samples of this study predate the infection). Cell type and time point are not known.

This clonotype was detected only a few times. This chain uses TRBV6-4 with TRBJ2-6, with 7 bases matching TRBD1. The CDR3 spans 16 residues. Per germline, CDR1 MRHNA and CDR2 SNTAGT. The V and J ends lost 0 bases and 2 bases, in that order; junction bases with no gene match: 1. The CDR3 loop reads CASSDSGGTGANVLTF. The DNA of the CDR3 is TGTGCCAGCAGTGACTCAGGGGGCACTGGGGCCAACGTCCTGACTTTC.

This clonotype was seen a handful of times. The chain links TRBV7-9 to TRBJ2-7; D might be TRBD1 or TRBD2, each matching 6 bases. The CDR3 sequence is 15 residues long. V lost 5 bases to trimming and J lost 6 bases, with 20 bases between them. Germline assignment: CDR1 SEHNR and CDR2 FQNEAQ (reference sequence). In DNA form, the CDR3 reads TGTGCCAGCAGCCCACCGGAGGGGGAAAGGTGCGAGCAGTACTTC. It codes for CASSPPEGERCEQYF.

This clonotype has just a few counts. V and J are TRBV6-5 and TRBJ1-6; tentatively, D is TRBD1 (6 bases). This CDR3 comprises 15 residues. V dropped 1 base and J dropped 7 bases, with 11 bases sitting between them. The germline gives CDR1 MNHEY, CDR2 SVGAGI. CDR3 region: CASSYLGQENSPLHF. The CDR3 nucleotides read TGTGCCAGCAGTTACTTGGGACAAGAAAATTCACCCCTCCACTTT.

This clonotype was detected ten times or more. The genes are TRBV3-1 and TRBJ1-6, with D uncertain. The germline V and J ends were trimmed by 4 bases and 5 bases, with 9 bases remaining between them. Germline values: CDR1 LGHDT, CDR2 YNNKEL (reference sequence). The CDR3 has 14 amino acids. The CDR3 DNA sequence: TGTGCCAGCAGCCTTCACAGAGATAATTCACCCCTCCACTTT. The encoded protein is CASSLHRDNSPLHF. The full variable domain, rest sourced from reference TRBV3-1 and TRBJ1-6, is DTAVSQTPKYLVTQMGNDKSIKCEQNLGHDTMYWYKQDSKKFLKIMFSYNNKELIINETVPNRFSPKSPDKAHLNLHINSLELGDSAVYFCASSLHRDNSPLHFGNGTRLTVT.